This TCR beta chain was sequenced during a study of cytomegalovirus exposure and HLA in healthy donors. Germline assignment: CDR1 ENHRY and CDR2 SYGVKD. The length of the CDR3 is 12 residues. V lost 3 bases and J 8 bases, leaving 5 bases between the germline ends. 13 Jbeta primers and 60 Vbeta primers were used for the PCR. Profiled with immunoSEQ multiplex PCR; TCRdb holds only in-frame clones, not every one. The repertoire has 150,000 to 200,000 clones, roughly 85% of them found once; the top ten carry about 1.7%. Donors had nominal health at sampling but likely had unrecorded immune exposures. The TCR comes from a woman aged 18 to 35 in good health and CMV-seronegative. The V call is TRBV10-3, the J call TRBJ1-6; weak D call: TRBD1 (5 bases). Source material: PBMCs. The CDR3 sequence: CAISEGDSPLHF. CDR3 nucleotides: TGTGCCATCAGTGAAGGGGATTCACCCCTCCACTTT.